This is a list of T cell receptor beta chains from one sample in a study of cytotoxic CD8 clonotypes in ibrutinib-treated CLL. Using immunoSEQ multiplex PCR, the repertoire was profiled, and TCRdb retains in-frame clones only, with some absent. The profile shows 250,000 to 350,000 clones, around 77% of them singletons. The material sequenced was PBMCs, taken at disease progression, from a patient treated with ibrutinib. The origin of the receptors is a human donor with chronic lymphocytic leukemia. Each CDR3 is given with its conserved first and last residue. Fields, in order: D gene, V gene, J gene, clone size, CDR3 DNA, CDR3 protein. A D gene is named only where the DNA matches it firmly. Expanded clones get a size class; other rows say once, few or many, or leave the size out.

D gene: TRBD1; V gene: TRBV28; J gene: TRBJ2-4; clone size: .; CDR3 DNA: TGTGCCAGCAGTTTAGGGACAGGGGGTGACTTAGCCAAAAACATTCAGTACTTC; CDR3 protein: CASSLGTGGDLAKNIQYF
D gene: TRBD1; V gene: TRBV2; J gene: TRBJ1-4; clone size: few; CDR3 DNA: TGTGCCACCATGGGGCCAGGGGGAGAAAAACTGTTTTTT; CDR3 protein: CATMGPGGEKLFF
D gene: TRBD2; V gene: TRBV29-1; J gene: TRBJ2-1; clone size: .; CDR3 DNA: TGCAGCGGCCGGGGGACTAGCGCCAACAATGAGCAGTTCTTC; CDR3 protein: CSGRGTSANNEQFF
D gene: TRBD1; V gene: TRBV7-3; J gene: TRBJ1-6; clone size: .; CDR3 DNA: TGTGCCAGCAGCCCAGGACAGGGGGTATCACCCCTCCACTTT; CDR3 protein: CASSPGQGVSPLHF
D gene: .; V gene: TRBV4-1; J gene: TRBJ1-5; clone size: once; CDR3 DNA: TGCGCCAGCAGCCAAGAGTCCACCAGGAACAATCAGCCCCAGCATTTT; CDR3 protein: CASSQESTRNNQPQHF
D gene: TRBD2; V gene: TRBV29-1; J gene: TRBJ2-7; clone size: .; CDR3 DNA: TGCAGCGTGGTTCTAGCGGGAGGGTACGAGCAGTACTTC; CDR3 protein: CSVVLAGGYEQYF
D gene: .; V gene: TRBV12-1; J gene: TRBJ1-1; clone size: .; CDR3 DNA: TGTGCCAGCAGCACCCCGGGAGGGGCGCGGACTGAAGCTTTCTTT; CDR3 protein: CASSTPGGARTEAFF
D gene: .; V gene: TRBV18; J gene: TRBJ2-7; clone size: .; CDR3 DNA: TGTGCCAGCTCACCATCGGACGGACGCTACGAGCAGTACTTC; CDR3 protein: CASSPSDGRYEQYF
D gene: .; V gene: TRBV7-9; J gene: TRBJ2-3; clone size: .; CDR3 DNA: TGTGCCAGCAGCTTAGCGTGGGGGGACACAGATACGCAGTATTTT; CDR3 protein: CASSLAWGDTDTQYF
D gene: .; V gene: TRBV7-6; J gene: TRBJ2-5; clone size: .; CDR3 DNA: TGTGCCAGCAGCTTAGAGGTCTTTGGGGCGGTGAAAGAGACCCAGTACTTC; CDR3 protein: CASSLEVFGAVKETQYF
D gene: .; V gene: TRBV7-2; J gene: TRBJ1-1; clone size: .; CDR3 DNA: TGTGCCAGCAGCCCTGGACGGACTGAAGCTTTCTTT; CDR3 protein: CASSPGRTEAFF
D gene: .; V gene: TRBV13; J gene: TRBJ1-2; clone size: few; CDR3 DNA: TGTGCCAGCAGCTTAGGGGGGATAGATGGCTACACCTTC; CDR3 protein: CASSLGGIDGYTF
D gene: .; V gene: TRBV6-5; J gene: TRBJ1-5; clone size: .; CDR3 DNA: TGTGCCAGCAGGTCCAGACAGACTAGCAATCAGCCCCAGCATTTT; CDR3 protein: CASRSRQTSNQPQHF
D gene: .; V gene: TRBV19; J gene: TRBJ1-2; clone size: few; CDR3 DNA: TGTGCGAGTAGCGCTAATGGCTACACCTTC; CDR3 protein: CASSANGYTF
D gene: .; V gene: TRBV7-9; J gene: TRBJ1-5; clone size: .; CDR3 DNA: TGTGCCAGCAGCCCACAGGGAAGGGATCAGCCCCAGCATTTT; CDR3 protein: CASSPQGRDQPQHF
D gene: TRBD2; V gene: TRBV19; J gene: TRBJ2-7; clone size: once; CDR3 DNA: TGTGCCAGTAGTACCCACCCGGGACTAGTCTACGAGCAGTACTTC; CDR3 protein: CASSTHPGLVYEQYF
D gene: TRBD1; V gene: TRBV4-1; J gene: TRBJ1-6; clone size: few; CDR3 DNA: TGCGCCAGCAGCCAAGATTCCAGGGGGTATTTGTGGTCACCCCTCCACTTT; CDR3 protein: CASSQDSRGYLWSPLHF
D gene: .; V gene: TRBV5-3; J gene: TRBJ2-6; clone size: .; CDR3 DNA: TGTGCCAGAAGCGGGCCGGGGAGGCGGTGGGGGGCCAACGTCCTGACTTTC; CDR3 protein: CARSGPGRRWGANVLTF
D gene: .; V gene: TRBV9; J gene: TRBJ1-3; clone size: .; CDR3 DNA: TGTGCCAGCAGCGCAACGGGACACTTTCTCACCTCTGGAAACACCATATATTTT; CDR3 protein: CASSATGHFLTSGNTIYF
D gene: TRBD2; V gene: TRBV6-6; J gene: TRBJ2-7; clone size: .; CDR3 DNA: TGTGCCAGCAGCGGGGACTACCCCTACGAGCAGTACTTC; CDR3 protein: CASSGDYPYEQYF
D gene: .; V gene: TRBV20-1; J gene: TRBJ1-1; clone size: .; CDR3 DNA: TGCAGTGCTAGTTTCACTGAAGCTTTCTTT; CDR3 protein: CSASFTEAFF
D gene: TRBD1; V gene: TRBV4-1; J gene: TRBJ1-3; clone size: few; CDR3 DNA: TGCGCCAGCAGCCAAGGTCAGGGGGCTTACACCATATATTTT; CDR3 protein: CASSQGQGAYTIYF
D gene: .; V gene: TRBV6-5; J gene: TRBJ2-7; clone size: .; CDR3 DNA: TGTGCCAGCACCGCGAGGGGGGGCTACGAGCAGTACTTC; CDR3 protein: CASTARGGYEQYF
D gene: TRBD1; V gene: TRBV19; J gene: TRBJ1-6; clone size: .; CDR3 DNA: TGTGCCAGTAGTCCGAATCTGAGGACAGGGGGTAATTCACCCCTCCACTTT; CDR3 protein: CASSPNLRTGGNSPLHF
D gene: .; V gene: TRBV11-1; J gene: TRBJ2-1; clone size: .; CDR3 DNA: TGTGCCAGCAGCTTAGGCGGGACGGCGTATAATGAGCAGTTCTTC; CDR3 protein: CASSLGGTAYNEQFF
D gene: .; V gene: TRBV4-2; J gene: TRBJ1-2; clone size: once; CDR3 DNA: TGTGCCAGCAGCCCCCACCCCCCAGGGATCTATGGCTACACCTTC; CDR3 protein: CASSPHPPGIYGYTF
D gene: .; V gene: TRBV7-9; J gene: TRBJ2-1; clone size: few; CDR3 DNA: TGTGCCAGCAGCTTAGCGGCCAGGGTGAAGTTCTTC; CDR3 protein: CASSLAARVKFF
D gene: .; V gene: TRBV29-1; J gene: TRBJ2-5; clone size: .; CDR3 DNA: TGCAGCACCTCTTTTGTCCAAGAGACCCAGTACTTC; CDR3 protein: CSTSFVQETQYF
D gene: .; V gene: TRBV29-1; J gene: TRBJ1-1; clone size: .; CDR3 DNA: TGCAGCGCCTTTCAGTTTGAAGCTTTCTTT; CDR3 protein: CSAFQFEAFF
D gene: TRBD1; V gene: TRBV29-1; J gene: TRBJ2-7; clone size: .; CDR3 DNA: TGCAGCGTCCATTACCTGGAAGGGGGCGCCTACGAGCAGTACTTC; CDR3 protein: CSVHYLEGGAYEQYF
D gene: .; V gene: TRBV5-4; J gene: TRBJ2-7; clone size: once; CDR3 DNA: TGTGCCAGCAGCTTGCTGGGACTCTCCTACGAGCAGTACTTC; CDR3 protein: CASSLLGLSYEQYF
D gene: TRBD1; V gene: TRBV5-1; J gene: TRBJ2-7; clone size: .; CDR3 DNA: TGCGCCAGCAGCTTGGCCAGTCTCCAGGGGGCAGACGAGCAGTACTTC; CDR3 protein: CASSLASLQGADEQYF
D gene: TRBD1; V gene: TRBV28; J gene: TRBJ2-7; clone size: .; CDR3 DNA: TGTGCCAGCAGTATTTTGCTGGGACAGGGCTACGAGCAGTACTTC; CDR3 protein: CASSILLGQGYEQYF
D gene: .; V gene: TRBV18; J gene: TRBJ2-2; clone size: .; CDR3 DNA: TGTGCCAGCTCACCTCTCGCTTCTAACACCGGGGAGCTGTTTTTT; CDR3 protein: CASSPLASNTGELFF
D gene: .; V gene: TRBV9; J gene: TRBJ2-7; clone size: .; CDR3 DNA: TGTGCCAGCAGCGTAGGGCTTCCGCATCCCCGGGACGTCTGGCGCAGCTCCTACGAGCAGTACTTC; CDR3 protein: CASSVGLPHPRDVWRSSYEQYF
D gene: TRBD2; V gene: TRBV6-6; J gene: TRBJ2-1; clone size: .; CDR3 DNA: TGTGCCAGCAGTTACTCTGGGCGGGGGTCAAATGAGCAGTTCTTC; CDR3 protein: CASSYSGRGSNEQFF
D gene: TRBD1; V gene: TRBV18; J gene: TRBJ1-3; clone size: .; CDR3 DNA: TGTGCCAGCTCAGCTCAGACAGGGGCTGGAAACACCATATATTTT; CDR3 protein: CASSAQTGAGNTIYF
D gene: TRBD2; V gene: TRBV7-6; J gene: TRBJ2-2; clone size: few; CDR3 DNA: TGTGCCAGCAGCTTAGTTGGACTAGCGGGGGCGAACACCGGGGAGCTGTTTTTT; CDR3 protein: CASSLVGLAGANTGELFF
D gene: .; V gene: TRBV5-1; J gene: TRBJ2-1; clone size: .; CDR3 DNA: TGCGCCAGCAGCATCGACAGGAGATACAATGAGCAGTTCTTC; CDR3 protein: CASSIDRRYNEQFF
D gene: .; V gene: TRBV9; J gene: TRBJ2-1; clone size: .; CDR3 DNA: TGTGCCAGCAGCCAATCACAGGGGAGGGCTAGTATTTTCTTC; CDR3 protein: CASSQSQGRASIFF
D gene: .; V gene: TRBV7-3; J gene: TRBJ2-5; clone size: .; CDR3 DNA: TGTGCCAGCAGCTCAGGAGGTCGCGAAGAGACCCAGTACTTC; CDR3 protein: CASSSGGREETQYF
D gene: .; V gene: TRBV5-1; J gene: TRBJ1-1; clone size: .; CDR3 DNA: TGCGCCAGCAGCTTGGGAGCACAGGGTATGAACACTGAAGCTTTCTTT; CDR3 protein: CASSLGAQGMNTEAFF
D gene: .; V gene: TRBV15; J gene: TRBJ1-5; clone size: .; CDR3 DNA: TGTGCCACCAGCAGAACCCCTTGGGGGCAGCCCCAGCATTTT; CDR3 protein: CATSRTPWGQPQHF
D gene: .; V gene: TRBV11-2; J gene: TRBJ1-2; clone size: .; CDR3 DNA: TGTGCCAGCAGCTTAGTGGGGGGCGGCTATGGCTACACCTTC; CDR3 protein: CASSLVGGGYGYTF
D gene: .; V gene: TRBV4-3; J gene: TRBJ2-2; clone size: .; CDR3 DNA: TGCGCCAGCAGCCTCGCCCCTGGAGGGGAGCTGTTTTTT; CDR3 protein: CASSLAPGGELFF
D gene: TRBD1; V gene: TRBV2; J gene: TRBJ2-5; clone size: .; CDR3 DNA: TGTGCCAGCAGAGCCCAGGACAGGGGGCCGATTAAGACCCAGTACTTC; CDR3 protein: CASRAQDRGPIKTQYF
D gene: .; V gene: TRBV6-6; J gene: TRBJ2-7; clone size: .; CDR3 DNA: TGTGCCAGCAGTTACTTACCGGGGACCGCCTACGAGCAGTACTTC; CDR3 protein: CASSYLPGTAYEQYF
D gene: TRBD2; V gene: TRBV7-9; J gene: TRBJ2-1; clone size: .; CDR3 DNA: TGTGCCTCTCCGGGAGGTTGGGACGGGGGCTACAATGAGCAGTTCTTC; CDR3 protein: CASPGGWDGGYNEQFF
D gene: .; V gene: TRBV5-1; J gene: TRBJ2-7; clone size: .; CDR3 DNA: TGCGCCAGCAGCCCAAGGGGGTACGAGCAGTACTTC; CDR3 protein: CASSPRGYEQYF
D gene: TRBD2; V gene: TRBV29-1; J gene: TRBJ2-7; clone size: .; CDR3 DNA: TGCAGCGTCAACCTACTCACTAGCGGGAAGTCCTACGAGCAGTACTTC; CDR3 protein: CSVNLLTSGKSYEQYF
D gene: .; V gene: TRBV20-1; J gene: TRBJ2-3; clone size: .; CDR3 DNA: TGCAGTGCTGGGGGCGGGAATACGCAGTATTTT; CDR3 protein: CSAGGGNTQYF
D gene: .; V gene: TRBV7-2; J gene: TRBJ2-4; clone size: .; CDR3 DNA: TGTGCCAGCAGCCGGGGATTTATCGGCAAAAACATTCAGTACTTC; CDR3 protein: CASSRGFIGKNIQYF
D gene: TRBD2; V gene: TRBV2; J gene: TRBJ2-7; clone size: .; CDR3 DNA: TGTGCCAGCAGTGCAGCGGGGGGCGGCGAGCAGTACTTC; CDR3 protein: CASSAAGGGEQYF